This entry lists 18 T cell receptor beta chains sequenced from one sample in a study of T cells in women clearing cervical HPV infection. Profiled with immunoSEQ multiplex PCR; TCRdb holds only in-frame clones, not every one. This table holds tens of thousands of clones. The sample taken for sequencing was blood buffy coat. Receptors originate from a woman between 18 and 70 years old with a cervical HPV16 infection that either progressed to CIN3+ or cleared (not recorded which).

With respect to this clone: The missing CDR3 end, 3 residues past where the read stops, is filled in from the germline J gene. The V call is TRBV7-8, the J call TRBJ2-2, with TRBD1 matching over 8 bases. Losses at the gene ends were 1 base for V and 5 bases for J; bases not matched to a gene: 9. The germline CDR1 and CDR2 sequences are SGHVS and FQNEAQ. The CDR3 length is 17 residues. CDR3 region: CASSLVAGGAFTGELFF. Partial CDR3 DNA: TGTGCCAGCAGCTTAGTAGCAGGGGGCGCGTTTACCGGGGAG. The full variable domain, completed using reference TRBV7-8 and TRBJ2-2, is GAGVSQSPRYKVAKRGQDVALRCDPISGHVSLFWYQQALGQGPEFLTYFQNEAQLDKSGLPSDRFFAERPEGSVSTLKIQRTQQEDSAVYLCASSLVAGGAFTGELFFGEGSRLTVL.

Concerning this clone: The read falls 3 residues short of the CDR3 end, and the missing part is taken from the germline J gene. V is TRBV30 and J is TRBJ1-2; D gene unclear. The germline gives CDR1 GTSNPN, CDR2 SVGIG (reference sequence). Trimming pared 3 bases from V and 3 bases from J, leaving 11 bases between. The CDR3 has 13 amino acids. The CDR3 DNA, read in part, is TGTGCCTGGAGAGTACAGCCTCACTATGGC. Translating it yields CAWRVQPHYG. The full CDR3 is CAWRVQPHYGYTF.

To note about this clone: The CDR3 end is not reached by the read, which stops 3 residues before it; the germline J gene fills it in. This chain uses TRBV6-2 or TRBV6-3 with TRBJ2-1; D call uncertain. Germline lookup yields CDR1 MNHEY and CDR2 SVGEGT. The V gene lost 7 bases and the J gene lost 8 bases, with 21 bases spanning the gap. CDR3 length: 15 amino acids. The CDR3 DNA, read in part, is TGTGCCAGCATCAAACGACTCGTAGAATACCATGAG. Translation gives CASIKRLVEYHE. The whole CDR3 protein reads CASIKRLVEYHEQFF.

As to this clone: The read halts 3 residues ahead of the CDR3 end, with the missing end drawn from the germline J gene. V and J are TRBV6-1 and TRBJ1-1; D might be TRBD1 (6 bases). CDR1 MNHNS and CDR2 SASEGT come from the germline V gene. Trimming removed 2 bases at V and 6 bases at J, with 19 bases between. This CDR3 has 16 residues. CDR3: CASSEFGRDTSPEAFF. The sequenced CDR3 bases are TGTGCCAGCAGTGAATTCGGTCGGGACACCTCTCCTGAA.

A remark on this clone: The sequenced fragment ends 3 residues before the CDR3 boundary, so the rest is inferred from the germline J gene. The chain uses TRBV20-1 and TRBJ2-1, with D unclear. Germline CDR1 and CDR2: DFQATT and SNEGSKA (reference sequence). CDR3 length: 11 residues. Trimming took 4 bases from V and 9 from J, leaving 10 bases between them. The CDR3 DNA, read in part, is TGCAGTGCTAATTACGGTACTGAG. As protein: CSANYGTE. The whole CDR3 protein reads CSANYGTEQFF.

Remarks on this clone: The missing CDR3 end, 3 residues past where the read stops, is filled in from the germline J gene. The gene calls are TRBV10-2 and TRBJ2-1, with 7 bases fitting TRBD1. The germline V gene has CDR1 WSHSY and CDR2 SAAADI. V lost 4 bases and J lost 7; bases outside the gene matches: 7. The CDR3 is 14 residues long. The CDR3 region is CASSGRNRGNEQFF. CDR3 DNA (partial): TGCGCCAGCAGTGGGAGGAACAGGGGTAATGAG.

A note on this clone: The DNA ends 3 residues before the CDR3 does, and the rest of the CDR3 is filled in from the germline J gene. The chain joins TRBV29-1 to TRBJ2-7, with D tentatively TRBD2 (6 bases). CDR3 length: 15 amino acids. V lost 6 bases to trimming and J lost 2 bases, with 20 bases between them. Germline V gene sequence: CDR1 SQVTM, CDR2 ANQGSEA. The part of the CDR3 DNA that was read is TGCAGCGTAGCCGGCGGGGCCAAAGCTGCCTACGAG. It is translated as CSVAGGAKAAYE. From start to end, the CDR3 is CSVAGGAKAAYEQYF.

CDR3 loop: CASSSGTSGNRQETQYF. The DNA read from the CDR3 is TGTGCCAGCAGTTCCGGGACTAGCGGGAACCGACAAGAGACC. The J gene is TRBJ2-5, the V gene TRBV7-3; TRBD2 agrees at 13 bases. The read terminates 3 residues ahead of where the CDR3 ends, so the germline J gene completes it. Per the germline V gene, CDR1 is SGHTA and CDR2 is FQGTGA. CDR3 length: 17 amino acids. V dropped 6 bases and J dropped 2; count of bases not matched to a gene: 9.

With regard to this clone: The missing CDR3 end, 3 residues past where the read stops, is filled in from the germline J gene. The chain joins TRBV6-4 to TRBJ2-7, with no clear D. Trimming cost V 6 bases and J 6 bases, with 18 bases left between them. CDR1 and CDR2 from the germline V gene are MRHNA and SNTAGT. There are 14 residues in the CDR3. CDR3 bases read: TGTGCCAGCAGACAGTCTAACGACGGTAGCGAG. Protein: CASRQSNDGSE. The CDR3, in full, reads CASRQSNDGSEQYF.

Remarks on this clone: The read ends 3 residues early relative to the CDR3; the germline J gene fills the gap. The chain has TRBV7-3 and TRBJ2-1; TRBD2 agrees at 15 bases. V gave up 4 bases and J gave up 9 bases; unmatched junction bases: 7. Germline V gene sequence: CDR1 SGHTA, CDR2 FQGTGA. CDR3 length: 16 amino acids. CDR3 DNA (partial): TGTGCCAGCAGCTCAACCCCGGGACTAGCGGGAGGTGAG. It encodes CASSSTPGLAGGE. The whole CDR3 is CASSSTPGLAGGEQFF.

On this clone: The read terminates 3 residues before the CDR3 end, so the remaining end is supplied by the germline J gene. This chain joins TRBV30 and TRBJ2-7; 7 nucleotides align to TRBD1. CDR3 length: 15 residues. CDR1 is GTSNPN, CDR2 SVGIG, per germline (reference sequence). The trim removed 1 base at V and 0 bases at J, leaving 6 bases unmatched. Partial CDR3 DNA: TGTGCCTGGAGTGGACAGGGAGCTGTCTCCTACGAG. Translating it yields CAWSGQGAVSYE. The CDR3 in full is CAWSGQGAVSYEQYF.

CDR3 in amino acids: CASSMDNNNIAQYF. The sequenced part of the CDR3 DNA is TGCGCCAGCAGCATGGACAATAACAATATCGCG. The chain has TRBV10-1 and TRBJ2-3; a weak D match, TRBD1 (5 bases). The read falls 3 residues short of the CDR3 end, and the missing part is taken from the germline J gene. This CDR3 comprises 14 residues. CDR1 is WNHNN, CDR2 SYGVQD, per germline (reference sequence).

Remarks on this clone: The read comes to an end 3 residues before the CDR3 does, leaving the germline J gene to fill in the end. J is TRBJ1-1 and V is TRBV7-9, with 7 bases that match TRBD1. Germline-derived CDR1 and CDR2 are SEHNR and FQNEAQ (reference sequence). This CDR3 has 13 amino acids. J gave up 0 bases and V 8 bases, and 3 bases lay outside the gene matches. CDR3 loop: CASWTGLNTEAFF. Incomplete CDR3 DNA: TGTGCCAGCTGGACAGGATTGAACACTGAA.

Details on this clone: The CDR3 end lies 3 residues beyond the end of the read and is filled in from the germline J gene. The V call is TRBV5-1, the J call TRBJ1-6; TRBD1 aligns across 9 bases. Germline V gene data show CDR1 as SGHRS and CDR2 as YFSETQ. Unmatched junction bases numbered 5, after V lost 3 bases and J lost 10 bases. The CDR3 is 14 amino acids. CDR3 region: CASSSDRGWSPLHF. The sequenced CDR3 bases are TGCGCCAGCAGCTCTGACAGGGGGTGGTCACCC.

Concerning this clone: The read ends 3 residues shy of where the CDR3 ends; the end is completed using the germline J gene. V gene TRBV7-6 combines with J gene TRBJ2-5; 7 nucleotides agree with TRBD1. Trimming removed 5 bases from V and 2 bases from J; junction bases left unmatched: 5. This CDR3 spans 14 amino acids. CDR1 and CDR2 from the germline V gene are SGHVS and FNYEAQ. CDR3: CASSPGTEQETQYF. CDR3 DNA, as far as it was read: TGTGCCAGCAGCCCTGGGACAGAACAAGAGACC.

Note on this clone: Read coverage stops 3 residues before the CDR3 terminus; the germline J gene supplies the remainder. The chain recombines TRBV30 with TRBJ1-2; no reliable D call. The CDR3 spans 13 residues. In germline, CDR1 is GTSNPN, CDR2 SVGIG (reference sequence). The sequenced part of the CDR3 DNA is TGTGCCTGGAGAAGTTCAGACTACAATGAC. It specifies CAWRSSDYND. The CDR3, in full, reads CAWRSSDYNDYTF.

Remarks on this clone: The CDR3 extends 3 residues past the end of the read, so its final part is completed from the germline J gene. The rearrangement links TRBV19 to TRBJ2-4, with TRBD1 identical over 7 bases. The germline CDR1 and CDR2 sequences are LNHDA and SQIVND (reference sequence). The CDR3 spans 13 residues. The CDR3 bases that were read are TGTGCCAGTACTCCGACAGGGTACAATGGT. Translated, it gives CASTPTGYNG. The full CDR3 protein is CASTPTGYNGQYF.

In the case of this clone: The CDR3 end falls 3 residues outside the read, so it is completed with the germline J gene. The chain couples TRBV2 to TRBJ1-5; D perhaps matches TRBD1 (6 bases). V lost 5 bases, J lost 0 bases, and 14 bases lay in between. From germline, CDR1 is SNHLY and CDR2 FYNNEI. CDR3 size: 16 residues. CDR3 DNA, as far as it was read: TGTGCCAGCAGTCCAAAAACAGGGAATAGCAATCAGCCC. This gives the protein CASSPKTGNSNQP. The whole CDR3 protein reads CASSPKTGNSNQPQHF.